These 5 T cell receptor beta chains originate from one sample sequenced in a study of liver allograft versus peripheral blood T cells. Across the study: Repertoires of T cell receptors in transplanted livers were compared with recipients' peripheral blood repertoires.

TCRdb recomputed calls from the reads with MiXCR, one row per CDR3 protein. The repertoire includes approximately 7,300 distinct CDR3 sequences, more than 15% of them detected once, and under 1.5% sits in the top ten. These TCRs come from a human patient who had a liver transplant. Some of the T cells might come from the graft donor.

By sample share, this clonotype is medium-sized (0.01 to 0.1%). This chain connects TRBV6-1 to TRBJ1-6; 9 bases are a match to TRBD1. This CDR3 spans 14 amino acids. Germline assignment: CDR1 MNHNS and CDR2 SASEGT. After removal of 5 bases from V and 8 bases from J, the junction contained 4 bases not matched to a gene. Written as DNA, the CDR3 is TGTGCCAGCAGTAGACAGGGGGAGGATTCACCCCTCCACTTT. This encodes CASSRQGEDSPLHF.

The rearrangement joins TRBV29-1 to TRBJ1-5; TRBD1 matches at 7 bases. Germline CDR1 is SQVTM and CDR2 is ANQGSEA. V gave up 6 bases and J gave up 3 bases; unmatched junction bases: 5. The CDR3 covers 13 residues. This chain's CDR3 is CSVVTGFNQPQHF. DNA for the CDR3: TGCAGCGTGGTGACAGGGTTCAATCAGCCCCAGCATTTT.

This clonotype is termed medium-sized (0.01 to 0.1%). V gene TRBV20-1 combines with J gene TRBJ1-2; 7 bases fit TRBD1. The CDR3 covers 12 residues. Germline CDR1 is DFQATT and CDR2 is SNEGSKA (reference sequence). After removal of 5 bases from V and 4 bases from J, the junction contained 4 bases not matched to a gene. The CDR3 region has the DNA TGCAGTGCTCCGGACAGGATCTATGGCTACACCTTC. It encodes CSAPDRIYGYTF.

This clonotype came up a few times. The chain couples TRBV25-1 to TRBJ1-5; no definite D call. The CDR3 consists of 16 residues. Germline CDR1 reads MGHDK; CDR2 reads SYGVNS. V lost 1 base, J lost 2 bases, and 12 bases lay in between. CDR3 residues: CASSECWEGGNQPQHF. In nucleotides, the CDR3 is TGTGCCAGCAGTGAATGTTGGGAGGGTGGCAATCAGCCCCAGCATTTT.

This chain uses TRBV6-5 with TRBJ2-3; TRBD1 is a possible D gene (5 bases). Trimming removed 2 bases from V and 2 bases from J, with 11 bases in between. CDR1 and CDR2 (germline): MNHEY, SVGAGI. The CDR3 runs to 15 residues. CDR3 residues: CASSYGQGFTDTQYF. The CDR3 nucleotides read TGTGCCAGCAGTTACGGACAAGGTTTCACAGATACGCAGTATTTT.